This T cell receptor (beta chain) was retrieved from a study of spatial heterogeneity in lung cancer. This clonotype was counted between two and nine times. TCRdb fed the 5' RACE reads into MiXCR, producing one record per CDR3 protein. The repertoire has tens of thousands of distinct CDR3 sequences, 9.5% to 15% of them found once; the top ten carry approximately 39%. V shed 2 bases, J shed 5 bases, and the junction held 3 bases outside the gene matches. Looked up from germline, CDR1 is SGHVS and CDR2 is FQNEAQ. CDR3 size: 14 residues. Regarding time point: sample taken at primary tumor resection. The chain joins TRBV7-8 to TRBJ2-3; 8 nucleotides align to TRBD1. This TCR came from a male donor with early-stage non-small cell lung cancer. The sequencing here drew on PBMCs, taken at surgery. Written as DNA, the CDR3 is TGTGCCAGCAGCTTAAGCAGGGGGCAAGATACGCAGTATTTT. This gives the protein CASSLSRGQDTQYF.